This T cell receptor (beta chain) was profiled in a study of vaccination and CD4 T cells after COVID-19. Sequenced with the Oncomine TCR Beta short-read assay was DNA taken from cultured CD4+ T cells. TCRdb processed the PCR reads anew with MiXCR; each CDR3 protein has one entry. In the table there are 25,000 or so distinct CDR3 sequences, roughly 42% of which are singletons. As concerns this clonotype: Its matching antigen is unknown.

Treatment denoted: approximately 9-day PBMC culture with coronavirus spike peptide pools or control peptides (ViraFEST assay). CDR1 ENHRY and CDR2 SYGVKD come from the germline V gene. The V end was cut by 8 bases, the J end by 1 base, with 11 bases between. CDR3 length: 13 amino acids. This chain connects TRBV10-3 to TRBJ1-2; unclear D gene. The sequence was collected from a human donor who had recovered from COVID-19. The specimen was CD4+ T cells from blood, cultured in vitro. CDR3 DNA sequence: TGTGCCATCGTAAGAGATATTAACTATGGCTACACCTTC. As protein: CAIVRDINYGYTF.